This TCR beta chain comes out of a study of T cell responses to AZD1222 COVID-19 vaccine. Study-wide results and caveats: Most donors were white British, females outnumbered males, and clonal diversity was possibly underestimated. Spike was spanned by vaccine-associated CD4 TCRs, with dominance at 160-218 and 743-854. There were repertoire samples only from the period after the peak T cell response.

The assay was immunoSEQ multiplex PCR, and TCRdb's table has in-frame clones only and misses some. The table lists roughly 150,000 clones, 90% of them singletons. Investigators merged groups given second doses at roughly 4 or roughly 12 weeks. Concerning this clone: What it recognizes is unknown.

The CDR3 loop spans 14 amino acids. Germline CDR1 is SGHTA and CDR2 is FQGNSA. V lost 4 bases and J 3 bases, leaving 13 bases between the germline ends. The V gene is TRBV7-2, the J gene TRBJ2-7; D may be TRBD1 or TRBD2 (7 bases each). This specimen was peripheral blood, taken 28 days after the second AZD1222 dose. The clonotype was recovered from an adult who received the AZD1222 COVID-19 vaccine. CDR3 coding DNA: TGTGCCAGCAGCTCAGGGGGGGGATACTACGAGCAGTACTTC. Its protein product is CASSSGGGYYEQYF.